This T cell receptor (beta chain) was sequenced during a study of early T cells in non-severe SARS-CoV-2 infection. This clonotype was seen only a few times. TCRdb reprocessed the 5' RACE reads via MiXCR and lists one record per CDR3 protein. The sample lists tens of thousands of distinct CDR3 sequences, 12% occurring once. J was trimmed by 3 bases and V by 1 base; bases with no gene match: 15. The germline V gene has CDR1 LNHNV and CDR2 YYDKDF (reference sequence). The CDR3 covers 20 residues. The sequence came from an adult who was a healthcare worker with PCR-confirmed SARS-CoV-2 infection or an uninfected control (not recorded which). The sequencing input was whole blood. J is TRBJ2-2 and V is TRBV15, with TRBD2 identical over 9 bases. The CDR3 region has the DNA TGTGCCACCAGCAGAGTTCGAGTCGGGGTGGCTAGCGGGGACACCGGGGAGCTGTTTTTT. It is translated as CATSRVRVGVASGDTGELFF. Complete variable domain (other parts from reference TRBV15 and TRBJ2-2): DAMVIQNPRYQVTQFGKPVTLSCSQTLNHNVMYWYQQKSSQAPKLLFHYYDKDFNNEADTPDNFQSRRPNTSFCFLDIRSPGLGDTAMYLCATSRVRVGVASGDTGELFFGEGSRLTVL.